This entry lists 21 T cell receptor beta chains sequenced from one sample in a study of T cell changes during pregnancy in multiple sclerosis. Profiling relied on immunoSEQ multiplex PCR, and the TCRdb table lists in-frame clones only, not all of them. This table has some 60,000 clones, over 75% appearing once. Sequences were derived from peripheral blood, sampled in the first trimester of pregnancy. The receptor set was obtained from a female donor in good health, enrolled as a control in a pregnancy study.

The chain couples TRBV5-1 to TRBJ2-1; 11 nucleotides agree with TRBD2. The CDR3 consists of 17 residues. In germline, CDR1 is SGHRS, CDR2 YFSETQ. The V segment lost 0 bases and the J segment 3 bases; nucleotides outside the gene matches: 5. The CDR3 spells CASSLGSGGADYNEQFF. In DNA, the CDR3 is TGCGCCAGCAGCTTGGGTAGCGGGGGGGCCGACTACAATGAGCAGTTCTTC.

The chain links TRBV6-5 to TRBJ1-6; D is possibly TRBD1 (5 bases). This CDR3 spans 14 amino acids. Germline lookup yields CDR1 MNHEY and CDR2 SVGAGI. V lost 5 bases and J lost 10, with 15 bases in between. For the CDR3, the DNA is TGTGCCAGCAGTACCCGAGGAGGGGCCTCACCCCTCCACTTT. The encoded protein is CASSTRGGASPLHF.

This chain links TRBV30 with TRBJ1-5; no definite D call. CDR3 size: 15 residues. Germline lookup yields CDR1 GTSNPN and CDR2 SVGIG (reference sequence). The germline V and J ends were trimmed by 3 bases and 5 bases, with 17 bases remaining between them. The DNA for the CDR3 is TGTGCCTGGAGCTTAACCGGGCTGGGAGATCAGCCCCAGCATTTT. It codes for CAWSLTGLGDQPQHF.

The rearrangement links TRBV7-2 to TRBJ2-5; TRBD2 matches at 14 bases. Germline V CDR1 and CDR2: SGHTA, FQGNSA. J lost 5 bases, V lost 5 bases, and 10 bases had no gene match. The CDR3 sequence is 17 residues long. CDR3 amino acids: CASSPGTSGRYRETQYF. CDR3 sequence (DNA): TGTGCCAGCAGCCCCGGGACTAGCGGGAGATATCGGGAGACCCAGTACTTC.

V usage is TRBV28 and J usage is TRBJ1-5; possible D gene TRBD1, 5 bases. The CDR3 covers 12 residues. CDR1 and CDR2 (germline): MDHEN, SYDVKM. V shed 8 bases and J shed 3 bases, with 8 bases lying between them. The DNA for the CDR3 is TGTGCCAGCCAGGGCGACAATCAGCCCCAGCATTTT. This sequence encodes CASQGDNQPQHF.

The chain uses TRBV2 and TRBJ2-5; D gene ambiguous. The CDR3 is 13 amino acids. Germline CDR1 and CDR2: SNHLY and FYNNEI. The V gene lost 4 bases and the J gene lost 2 bases, with 8 bases spanning the gap. This CDR3 reads CASSGPSQETQYF. CDR3 nucleotide sequence: TGTGCCAGCAGTGGCCCTAGTCAAGAGACCCAGTACTTC. Complete variable domain (other parts from reference TRBV2 and TRBJ2-5): EPEVTQTPSHQVTQMGQEVILRCVPISNHLYFYWYRQILGQKVEFLVSFYNNEISEKSEIFDDQFSVERPDGSNFTLKIRSTKLEDSAMYFCASSGPSQETQYFGPGTRLLVL.

V gene TRBV11-2 combines with J gene TRBJ1-2; TRBD1 matches at 9 bases. Trimming cost V 5 bases and J 4 bases; bases outside gene matches: 11. The CDR3 has 16 amino acids. Germline V gene data show CDR1 as SGHAT and CDR2 as FQNNGV. The CDR3: CASSLRAGQGLYGYTF. CDR3 nucleotides: TGTGCCAGCAGCCTAAGGGCGGGACAGGGCCTCTATGGCTACACCTTC.

V and J are TRBV9 and TRBJ2-1; 7 bases align to TRBD1. J lost 8 bases, V lost 4 bases, and 15 bases had no gene match. The CDR3 consists of 16 residues. The germline V gene encodes CDR1 SGDLS and CDR2 YYNGEE. The CDR3 is CASSFTEGQIGDEQFF. CDR3 nucleotides: TGTGCCAGCAGCTTCACTGAGGGACAGATTGGGGATGAGCAGTTCTTC.

With respect to this clone: Germline is not matched at one junction end, which may reflect a read error. This chain connects TRBV19 to TRBJ2-1; D might be TRBD2 (7 bases). CDR1 and CDR2 (germline): LNHDA, SQIVND (reference sequence). CDR3 length: 17 residues. CDR3 loop: CASSLDGGGGLYNEQFF. The CDR3, as DNA: TGTGCCAGTAGTTTAGATGGGGGCGGGGGCCTTTACAATGAGCAGTTCTTC.

In its sample, this clone was seen once. The chain links TRBV5-4 to TRBJ1-4, with unresolved D. With 1 base removed from V and 4 bases from J, the gap between germline ends came to 5 bases. Looked up from germline, CDR1 is SGHNT and CDR2 is YYREEE (reference sequence). This CDR3 is built from 13 residues. CDR3 nucleotides: TGTGCCAGCAGCTTGATCGGTAATGAAAAACTGTTTTTT. Translated: CASSLIGNEKLFF.

The V gene is TRBV5-8, the J gene TRBJ2-3, with 9 bases aligning to TRBD2. Germline V CDR1 and CDR2: SGHTS, YDEGEE. Trimming removed 3 bases from V and 3 bases from J; junction bases left unmatched: 8. The CDR3 loop spans 16 amino acids. This chain's CDR3 is CASSWATSGDTDTQYF. For the CDR3, the DNA is TGTGCCAGCAGCTGGGCGACTAGCGGAGATACAGATACGCAGTATTTT.

V and J are TRBV11-2 and TRBJ1-3, with 11 bases fitting TRBD1. This CDR3 spans 18 amino acids. Germline V CDR1 and CDR2: SGHAT, FQNNGV. Germline trimming cut 3 bases from V and 2 bases from J; bases unmatched to any gene: 9. The DNA of the CDR3 is TGTGCCAGCAGCTTGGGGACCCGGGACAGGGGGACTGGAAACACCATATATTTT. It yields the protein CASSLGTRDRGTGNTIYF.

This chain links TRBV2 with TRBJ2-6, with TRBD1 matching 8 bases. This CDR3 region has 17 residues. Germline V gene data show CDR1 as SNHLY and CDR2 as FYNNEI. The V gene end was trimmed by 6 bases and the J gene end by 0 bases; junction bases not matched to a gene: 7. The CDR3 DNA is TGTGCCAGCAGCCAGGACAGGGTTAGCTCTGGGGCCAACGTCCTGACTTTC. Its translation is CASSQDRVSSGANVLTF.

The rearrangement uses TRBV9 and TRBJ1-5, with a possible D match to TRBD1 (6 bases). From germline, CDR1 is SGDLS and CDR2 YYNGEE. This CDR3 is built from 13 residues. V was pared by 2 bases and J by 7 bases, with 10 bases between. In DNA form, the CDR3 reads TGTGCCAGCAGCGTTTCAGGGGCCCAGCCCCAGCATTTT. This codes for CASSVSGAQPQHF.

The chain combines TRBV5-1 with TRBJ1-1; D perhaps matches TRBD1 (6 bases). CDR1 and CDR2 from the germline V gene are SGHRS and YFSETQ. This CDR3 is built from 18 residues. The V gene lost 1 base and the J gene lost 4 bases, with 23 bases spanning the gap. CDR3 nucleotide sequence: TGCGCCAGCAGCTTGAACGGGCAGGGGACATGGGGAAGCACTGAAGCTTTCTTT. Its protein product is CASSLNGQGTWGSTEAFF. Complete variable domain (other parts from reference TRBV5-1 and TRBJ1-1): KAGVTQTPRYLIKTRGQQVTLSCSPISGHRSVSWYQQTPGQGLQFLFEYFSETQRNKGNFPGRFSGRQFSNSRSEMNVSTLELGDSALYLCASSLNGQGTWGSTEAFFGQGTRLTVV.

The chain joins TRBV5-8 to TRBJ2-3, with 7 positions matching TRBD1. The CDR3 is 14 amino acids. V lost 4 bases and J lost 0; bases outside the gene matches: 2. CDR1 and CDR2 (germline): SGHTS, YDEGEE. The DNA for the CDR3 is TGTGCCAGCAGCCGGGACAGAAGCACAGATACGCAGTATTTT. Amino acids: CASSRDRSTDTQYF.

The chain joins TRBV13 to TRBJ2-2; TRBD2 matches 9 bases. V lost 10 bases to trimming and J lost 3 bases; unmatched junction nucleotides: 18. CDR1 and CDR2 from the germline V gene are PRHDT and FYEKMQ (reference sequence). This CDR3 spans 18 amino acids. The CDR3 loop reads CATSETSGDPSYTGELFF. In DNA form, the CDR3 reads TGTGCCACCTCAGAGACTAGCGGAGACCCTTCATACACCGGGGAGCTGTTTTTT.

This clone was detected a few times. The V gene is TRBV19, the J gene TRBJ1-1; perhaps TRBD1 as D (5 bases). V was pared by 4 bases and J by 5 bases, with 14 bases between. Germline CDR1 LNHDA, CDR2 SQIVND (reference sequence). This CDR3 has 14 residues. The CDR3 region has the DNA TGTGCCAGTAGTACCAAAACTCAGGGAACTGAAGCTTTCTTT. Its translation: CASSTKTQGTEAFF. The full variable domain, in which reference TRBV19 and TRBJ1-1 provide the parts outside the CDR3, is DGGITQSPKYLFRKEGQNVTLSCEQNLNHDAMYWYRQDPGQGLRLIYYSQIVNDFQKGDIAEGYSVSREKKESFPLTVTSAQKNPTAFYLCASSTKTQGTEAFFGQGTRLTVV.

In its sample, this clone was seen once. This chain links TRBV7-9 with TRBJ2-3; 13 bases match TRBD2. The V and J ends lost 3 bases and 3 bases, in that order; junction bases with no gene match: 6. Germline loops: CDR1 SEHNR, CDR2 FQNEAQ (reference sequence). This CDR3 has 17 amino acids. CDR3 sequence reads: CASSFVGLAGDTDTQYF. In DNA form, the CDR3 reads TGTGCCAGCAGCTTCGTCGGACTAGCGGGGGATACAGATACGCAGTATTTT.

This chain uses TRBV19 with TRBJ2-5, with 11 bases aligning to TRBD2. The CDR3 has 17 residues. The junction had 8 bases not matched to a gene; V was cut back by 4 bases and J by 1 base. Germline V gene lookup returns CDR1 LNHDA and CDR2 SQIVND (reference sequence). CDR3 sequence reads: CASSTLTGTSGQETQYF. The CDR3 region has the DNA TGTGCCAGTAGTACCCTAACCGGGACTAGCGGCCAAGAGACCCAGTACTTC.

V usage is TRBV28 and J usage is TRBJ1-1; D gene ambiguous. Germline CDR1 reads MDHEN; CDR2 reads SYDVKM. The CDR3 consists of 13 residues. Trimming stripped 5 bases from V and 4 bases from J, with 11 bases between. CDR3 amino acids: CASSPPQFTEAFF. CDR3 nucleotide sequence: TGTGCCAGCAGTCCACCCCAGTTCACTGAAGCTTTCTTT.